The following is a TCR beta chain sequence with its context. A clone one base away is much larger, so this may be a read error. The approximately 17-34 mg bulk tissue piece was not sorted before simultaneous RNA and DNA extraction. Germline V gene data show CDR1 as SGHAT and CDR2 as FQNNGV. CDR3 length equals 19 residues. This entry is derived from a study of tumor-infiltrating lymphocytes in primary liver carcinoma. cDNA specific to TCR beta was made from around 470 ng of total RNA, with a constant-region primer employed for priming. ARM-PCR, slightly modified, supplied the TCR beta libraries through three nested multiplex PCR rounds. The two initial PCR rounds, around 11 cycles each, used TRBV1-TRBV30 forward and C-beta reverse primers. TCRdb re-called the multiplex PCR reads through MiXCR, storing one row per CDR3 protein. This table has roughly 32,000 distinct CDR3 sequences, approximately 71% appearing once.

This rearrangement joins TRBV11-2 to TRBJ1-3; 8 bases are shared with TRBD1. The specimen sequenced was liver tumor tissue from sampling region 3. Subset defined: tumor region T3, left-lateral pole. The clonotype comes from a woman aged 25-40 years with primary liver carcinoma and hepatitis B virus infection. The CDR3 region has the DNA TGTACCAGCAGCTCACGCCCGGACAGGGAAGCGTACTCTGGAAACACCATATATTTT. Translating it yields CTSSSRPDREAYSGNTIYF.